The clone carrying this T cell receptor (beta chain) came up many times. From germline, CDR1 is SGHVS and CDR2 FQNEAQ. This CDR3 contains 17 residues. After removal of 5 bases from V and 1 base from J, the junction contained 6 bases not matched to a gene. Regions amplified from RNA transcripts were the TCR beta CDR3 regions. The HTBI primer set drove a first-round RT-PCR of the TCR CDR3. TCRdb reprocessed the multiplex PCR reads via MiXCR and lists one record per CDR3 protein. The sample lists 250,000 to 300,000 distinct CDR3 sequences, 13% to 15% occurring once. The data belong to a study of T cells in Graves' hyperthyroidism and ophthalmopathy.

The V and J genes are TRBV7-8 and TRBJ1-6; 9 bases map to TRBD1. This receptor was obtained from a woman aged 40 to 50 with Graves' hyperthyroidism that later progressed to Graves' ophthalmopathy. Sequencing used blood. Here the CDR3 reads CASSPGTGSSYNSPLHF. In DNA, the CDR3 is TGTGCCAGCAGCCCCGGGACAGGGTCATCCTATAATTCACCCCTCCACTTT.